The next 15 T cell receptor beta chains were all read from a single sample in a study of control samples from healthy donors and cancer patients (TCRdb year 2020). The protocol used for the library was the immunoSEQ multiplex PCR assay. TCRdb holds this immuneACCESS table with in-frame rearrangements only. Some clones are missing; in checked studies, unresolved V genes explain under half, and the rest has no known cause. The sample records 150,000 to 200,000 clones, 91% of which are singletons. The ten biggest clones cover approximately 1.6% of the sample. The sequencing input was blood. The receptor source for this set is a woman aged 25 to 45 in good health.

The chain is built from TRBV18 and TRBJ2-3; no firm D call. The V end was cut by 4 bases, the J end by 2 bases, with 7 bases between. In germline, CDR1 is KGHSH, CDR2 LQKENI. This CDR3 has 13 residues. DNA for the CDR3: TGTGCCAGCTCACAGGGCCCCACAGATACGCAGTATTTT. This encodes CASSQGPTDTQYF. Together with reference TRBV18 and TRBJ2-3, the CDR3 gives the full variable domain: NAGVMQNPRHLVRRRGQEARLRCSPMKGHSHVYWYRQLPEEGLKFMVYLQKENIIDESGMPKERFSAEFPKEGPSILRIQQVVRGDSAAYFCASSQGPTDTQYFGPGTRLTVL.

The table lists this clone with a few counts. Here the CDR3 DNA reads TGTGCCAGCAGTTACCCCCGGATTGCAACTAATGAAAAACTGTTTTTT. Translation gives CASSYPRIATNEKLFF. The chain combines TRBV6-2 or TRBV6-3 with TRBJ1-4; D unclear. This CDR3 is 16 amino acids long. V lost 2 bases to trimming and J lost 0 bases, with 10 bases between them. Germline loops: CDR1 MNHEY, CDR2 SVGEGT.

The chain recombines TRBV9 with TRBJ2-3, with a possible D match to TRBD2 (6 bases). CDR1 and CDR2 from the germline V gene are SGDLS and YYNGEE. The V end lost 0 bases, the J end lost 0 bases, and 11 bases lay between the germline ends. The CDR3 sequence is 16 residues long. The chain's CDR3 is CASSVGGSGSTDTQYF. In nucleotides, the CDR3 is TGTGCCAGCAGCGTAGGTGGTAGCGGAAGCACAGATACGCAGTATTTT.

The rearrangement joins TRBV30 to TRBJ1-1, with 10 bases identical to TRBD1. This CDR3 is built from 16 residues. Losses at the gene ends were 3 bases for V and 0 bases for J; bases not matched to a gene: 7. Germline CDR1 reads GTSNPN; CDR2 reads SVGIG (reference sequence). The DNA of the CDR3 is TGTGCCTGGAGCCCCGGGACAGGGGACATGAACACTGAAGCTTTCTTT. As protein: CAWSPGTGDMNTEAFF.

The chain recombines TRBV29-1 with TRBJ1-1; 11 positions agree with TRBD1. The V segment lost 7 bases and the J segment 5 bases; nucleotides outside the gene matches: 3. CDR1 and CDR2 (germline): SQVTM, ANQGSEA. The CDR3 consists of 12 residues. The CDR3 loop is CSAGDRGTEAFF. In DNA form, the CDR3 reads TGCAGCGCCGGGGACAGGGGGACTGAAGCTTTCTTT.

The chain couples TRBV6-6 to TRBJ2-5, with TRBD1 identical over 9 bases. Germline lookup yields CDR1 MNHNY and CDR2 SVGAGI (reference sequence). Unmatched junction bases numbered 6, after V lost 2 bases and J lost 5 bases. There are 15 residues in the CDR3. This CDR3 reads CASSYTGQGLETQYF. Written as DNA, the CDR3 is TGTGCCAGCAGTTACACTGGACAGGGGTTGGAGACCCAGTACTTC.

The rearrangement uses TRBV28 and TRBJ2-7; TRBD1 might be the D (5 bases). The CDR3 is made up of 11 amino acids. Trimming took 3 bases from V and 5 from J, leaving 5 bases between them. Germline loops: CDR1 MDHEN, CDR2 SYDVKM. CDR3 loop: CASSLTDEQYF. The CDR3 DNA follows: TGTGCCAGCAGTTTGACAGACGAGCAGTACTTC.

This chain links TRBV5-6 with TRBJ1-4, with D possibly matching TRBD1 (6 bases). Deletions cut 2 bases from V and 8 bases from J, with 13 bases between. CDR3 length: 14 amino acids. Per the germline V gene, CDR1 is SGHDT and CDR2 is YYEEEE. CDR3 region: CASSFYRAGEKLFF. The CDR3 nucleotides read TGTGCCAGCAGCTTCTACAGGGCTGGGGAAAAACTGTTTTTT.

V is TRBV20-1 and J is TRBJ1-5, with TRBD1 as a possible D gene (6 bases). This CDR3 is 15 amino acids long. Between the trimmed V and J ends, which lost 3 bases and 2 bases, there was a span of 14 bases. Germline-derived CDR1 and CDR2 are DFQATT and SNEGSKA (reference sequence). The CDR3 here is CSASKAGGGNQPQHF. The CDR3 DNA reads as TGCAGTGCTAGTAAGGCGGGGGGCGGCAATCAGCCCCAGCATTTT.

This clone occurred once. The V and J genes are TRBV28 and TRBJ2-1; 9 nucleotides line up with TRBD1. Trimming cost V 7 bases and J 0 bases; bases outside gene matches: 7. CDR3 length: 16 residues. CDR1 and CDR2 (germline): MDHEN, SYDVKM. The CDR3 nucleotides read TGTGCCAGCATTACAGGGGGCACCAGCTCCTACAATGAGCAGTTCTTC. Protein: CASITGGTSSYNEQFF. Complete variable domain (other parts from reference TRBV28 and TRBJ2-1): DVKVTQSSRYLVKRTGEKVFLECVQDMDHENMFWYRQDPGLGLRLIYFSYDVKMKEKGDIPEGYSVSREKKERFSLILESASTNQTSMYLCASITGGTSSYNEQFFGPGTRLTVL.

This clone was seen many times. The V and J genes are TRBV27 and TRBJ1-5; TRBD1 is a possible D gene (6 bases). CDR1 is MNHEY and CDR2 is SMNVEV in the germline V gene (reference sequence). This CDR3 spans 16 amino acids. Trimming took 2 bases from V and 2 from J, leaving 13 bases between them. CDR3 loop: CASSLGGAIGNQPQHF. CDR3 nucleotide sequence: TGTGCCAGCAGTTTAGGGGGGGCGATTGGCAATCAGCCCCAGCATTTT.

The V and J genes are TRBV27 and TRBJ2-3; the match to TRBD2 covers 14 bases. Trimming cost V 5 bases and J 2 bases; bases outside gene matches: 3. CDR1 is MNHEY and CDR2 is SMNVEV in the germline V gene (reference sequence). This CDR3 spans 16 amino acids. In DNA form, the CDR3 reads TGTGCCAGCAGTGGGACTAGCGGGAGTCCCACAGATACGCAGTATTTT. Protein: CASSGTSGSPTDTQYF.

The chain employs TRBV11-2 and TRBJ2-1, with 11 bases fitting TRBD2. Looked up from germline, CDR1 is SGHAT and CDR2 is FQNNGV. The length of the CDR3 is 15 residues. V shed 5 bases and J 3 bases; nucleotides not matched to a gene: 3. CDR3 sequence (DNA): TGTGCCAGCAGCACGACTAGCGGGATCTACAATGAGCAGTTCTTC. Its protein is CASSTTSGIYNEQFF.

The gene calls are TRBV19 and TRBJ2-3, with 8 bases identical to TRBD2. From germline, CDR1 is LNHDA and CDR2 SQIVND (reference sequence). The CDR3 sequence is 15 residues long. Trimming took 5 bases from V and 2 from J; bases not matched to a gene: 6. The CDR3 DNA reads TGTGCCAGTAGTTCGGGGGGGGGCGACACAGATACGCAGTATTTT. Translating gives CASSSGGGDTDTQYF.

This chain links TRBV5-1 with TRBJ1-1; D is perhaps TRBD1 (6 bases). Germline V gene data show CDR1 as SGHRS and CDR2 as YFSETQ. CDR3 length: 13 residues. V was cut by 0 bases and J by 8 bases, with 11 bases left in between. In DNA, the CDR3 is TGCGCCAGCAGCTTGGGACAGGCCTGGGAAGCTTTCTTT. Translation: CASSLGQAWEAFF.